The next 27 T cell receptor beta chains were all read from a single sample in a study of T cells of healthy individuals. TCRdb re-derived calls from the 5' RACE reads in MiXCR, one entry per CDR3 protein. The sample carries some 41,000 distinct CDR3 sequences, 3.5% to 5.5% recorded once. These receptors came from a human donor in good health.

This clonotype was detected many times. The rearrangement uses TRBV9 and TRBJ2-2; D unresolved. Germline loops: CDR1 SGDLS, CDR2 YYNGEE. V lost 1 base and J lost 0, with 4 bases in between. The CDR3 consists of 14 residues. The CDR3 region is CASSVWTNTGELFF. The CDR3 DNA follows: TGTGCCAGCAGCGTATGGACGAACACCGGGGAGCTGTTTTTT.

As for this clonotype: A read error may be the cause here, since a much bigger clone is one base away. This sequence joins TRBV6-2 or TRBV6-3 and TRBJ2-2; 8 nucleotides align to TRBD2. The CDR3 covers 22 residues. Germline V CDR1 and CDR2: MNHEY, SVGEGT. With 0 bases clipped from V and 1 base from J, the junction kept 19 bases outside the gene matches. The CDR3 DNA reads as TGTGCCAGCAGTTACTCCCCCGGGGCGGGAGGAAGGCTTAAAAAGAACACCGGGGAGCTGTTTTTT. This encodes CASSYSPGAGGRLKKNTGELFF.

This clonotype was seen at least ten times. The V call is TRBV7-3, the J call TRBJ2-7, with 9 nucleotides matching TRBD2. Germline assignment: CDR1 SGHTA and CDR2 FQGTGA. The CDR3 is made up of 15 amino acids. Trimming took 5 bases from V and 5 from J; bases not matched to a gene: 10. Here the CDR3 reads CASSPSPAGGHEQYF. In nucleotides, the CDR3 is TGTGCCAGCAGCCCCTCTCCAGCGGGAGGCCACGAGCAGTACTTC.

This clonotype was picked up a small number of times. The chain employs TRBV29-1 and TRBJ2-1, with D maybe TRBD1 (7 bases). CDR3 length equals 22 residues. Trimming left V 3 bases short and J 4 bases short, with 37 bases between. Looked up from germline, CDR1 is SQVTM and CDR2 is ANQGSEA. The CDR3 sequence: CSVEDWVQIMLEDREDYNEQFF. DNA of the CDR3: TGCAGCGTTGAGGATTGGGTACAGATTATGTTGGAAGACAGGGAGGATTACAATGAGCAGTTCTTC.

V gene TRBV20-1 combines with J gene TRBJ1-4; a weak D match, TRBD1 (5 bases). Per germline, CDR1 DFQATT and CDR2 SNEGSKA (reference sequence). Trimming left V 6 bases short and J 3 bases short, with 17 bases between. The CDR3 loop spans 15 amino acids. The CDR3 DNA follows: TGCAGTGCAAAAGGGACGGACGCCGCTAATGAAAAACTGTTTTTT. Translated: CSAKGTDAANEKLFF.

The chain links TRBV5-4 to TRBJ1-2; perhaps TRBD1 as D (5 bases). V lost 0 bases and J 5 bases, leaving 14 bases between the germline ends. The CDR3 has 15 amino acids. The V gene's germline CDR1 is SGHNT and CDR2 YYREEE (reference sequence). As DNA, the CDR3 is TGTGCCAGCAGCTTGGACAGGAGGAGTCGGTATGGCTACACCTTC. Its translation: CASSLDRRSRYGYTF. Full variable domain (remainder filled in from reference TRBV5-4 and TRBJ1-2): ETGVTQSPTHLIKTRGQQVTLRCSSQSGHNTVSWYQQALGQGPQFIFQYYREEENGRGNFPPRFSGLQFPNYSSELNVNALELDDSALYLCASSLDRRSRYGYTFGSGTRLTVV.

This sequence joins TRBV3-1 and TRBJ2-5, with TRBD2 matching over 7 bases. With 0 bases clipped from V and 1 base from J, the junction kept 5 bases outside the gene matches. The V gene's germline CDR1 is LGHDT and CDR2 YNNKEL (reference sequence). The CDR3 length is 16 residues. In nucleotides, the CDR3 is TGTGCCAGCAGCCAAGATTGGTCTAGCGGCCAAGAGACCCAGTACTTC. Protein sequence: CASSQDWSSGQETQYF.

The rearrangement joins TRBV5-1 to TRBJ2-1; 8 bases map to TRBD2. The CDR3 has 15 residues. The V segment lost 4 bases and the J segment 5 bases; nucleotides outside the gene matches: 8. The germline CDR1 and CDR2 sequences are SGHRS and YFSETQ. Here the CDR3 DNA reads TGCGCCAGCAGCCCGGGGGGGAGGGGACACAATGAGCAGTTCTTC. Translated: CASSPGGRGHNEQFF.

This clonotype was found a few times. The CDR3 is CASSSSGGAGETQYF. The CDR3 DNA is TGTGCCAGCAGCAGTAGCGGGGGGGCCGGGGAGACCCAGTACTTC. The rearrangement links TRBV9 to TRBJ2-5; 11 nucleotides agree with TRBD2. The length of the CDR3 is 15 residues. The germline gives CDR1 SGDLS, CDR2 YYNGEE. The V segment lost 4 bases and the J segment 5 bases; nucleotides outside the gene matches: 7. The full variable domain, completed using reference TRBV9 and TRBJ2-5, is DSGVTQTPKHLITATGQRVTLRCSPRSGDLSVYWYQQSLDQGLQFLIQYYNGEERAKGNILERFSAQQFPDLHSELNLSSLELGDSALYFCASSSSGGAGETQYFGPGTRLLVL.

This clonotype was seen ten or more times. This sequence joins TRBV7-8 and TRBJ1-1; D might be TRBD1 (5 bases). In germline, CDR1 is SGHVS, CDR2 FQNEAQ. The CDR3 loop spans 13 amino acids. With 4 bases removed from V and 6 bases from J, the gap between germline ends came to 12 bases. CDR3 sequence reads: CASSSDRQSEAFF. Written as DNA, the CDR3 is TGTGCCAGCAGCTCCGACAGACAGTCTGAAGCTTTCTTT. Full variable domain (missing parts from reference TRBV7-8 and TRBJ1-1): GAGVSQSPRYKVAKRGQDVALRCDPISGHVSLFWYQQALGQGPEFLTYFQNEAQLDKSGLPSDRFFAERPEGSVSTLKIQRTQQEDSAVYLCASSSDRQSEAFFGQGTRLTVV.

This clonotype was seen many times. This chain connects TRBV7-2 to TRBJ2-7; 8 bases map to TRBD1. CDR3 size: 13 residues. In germline, CDR1 is SGHTA, CDR2 FQGNSA. Germline trimming cut 5 bases from V and 3 bases from J; bases unmatched to any gene: 3. In DNA, the CDR3 is TGTGCCAGCAGCCCCGACAGGGGCTACGAGCAGTACTTC. Translated: CASSPDRGYEQYF.

This clonotype showed up many times. The chain joins TRBV2 to TRBJ1-4; 8 bases agree with TRBD1. The germline V gene has CDR1 SNHLY and CDR2 FYNNEI. There are 15 residues in the CDR3. Trimming took 3 bases from V and 5 from J; bases not matched to a gene: 5. CDR3 sequence: CASSDGTGRNEKLFF. DNA for the CDR3: TGTGCCAGCAGTGATGGGACAGGCAGAAATGAAAAACTGTTTTTT.

This clonotype was counted many times. The chain links TRBV20-1 to TRBJ2-3; D may be TRBD1 or TRBD2 (5 bases each). The length of the CDR3 is 13 residues. Trimming stripped 2 bases from V and 3 bases from J, with 9 bases between. Germline V CDR1 and CDR2: DFQATT, SNEGSKA (reference sequence). CDR3 bases: TGCAGTGCTAGACACGGGGCTACAGATACGCAGTATTTT. Translating it yields CSARHGATDTQYF.

By frequency in the sample, this clonotype is medium-sized. The J gene is TRBJ1-5, the V gene TRBV6-5; no reliable D call. The CDR3 runs 13 residues. The germline V gene has CDR1 MNHEY and CDR2 SVGAGI. Trimming took off 0 bases at V and 7 bases at J, with 7 bases between the two ends. In DNA form, the CDR3 reads TGTGCCAGCAGTTACTCCAATGGCCAGCCCCAGCATTTT. Translation: CASSYSNGQPQHF.

By frequency in the sample, this clonotype is medium-sized (0.01 to 0.1%). The rearrangement uses TRBV6-4 and TRBJ2-3, with a weak D call TRBD2 (6 bases). From germline, CDR1 is MRHNA and CDR2 SNTAGT. The CDR3 consists of 13 residues. The V and J ends lost 4 bases and 1 base respectively, with 6 bases between them. CDR3 DNA sequence: TGTGCCAGCAGTGCTAGCGGCACAGATACGCAGTATTTT. It translates to CASSASGTDTQYF.

This clonotype came up many times. The chain employs TRBV11-2 and TRBJ2-7; D remains ambiguous. CDR1 and CDR2 from the germline V gene are SGHAT and FQNNGV. The CDR3 spans 12 residues. V was trimmed by 1 base and J by 3 bases, leaving 4 bases between them. The CDR3 here is CASSLARYEQYF. In nucleotides, the CDR3 is TGTGCCAGCAGCTTAGCCCGCTACGAGCAGTACTTC.

This clonotype showed up many times. V gene TRBV15 combines with J gene TRBJ1-6; D ambiguous. Trimming stripped 2 bases from V and 5 bases from J, with 10 bases between. The CDR3 totals 15 residues. From germline, CDR1 is LNHNV and CDR2 YYDKDF (reference sequence). The CDR3 sequence: CATSRQDINNSPLHF. CDR3 DNA sequence: TGTGCCACCAGCAGACAGGATATTAATAATTCACCCCTCCACTTT.

In its sample, this clonotype was seen many times. The chain couples TRBV7-2 to TRBJ1-1, with a tentative D call TRBD1 (5 bases). The length of the CDR3 is 15 residues. CDR1 SGHTA and CDR2 FQGNSA come from the germline V gene. The V gene lost 3 bases and the J gene lost 5 bases, with 16 bases spanning the gap. The CDR3 DNA reads as TGTGCCAGCAGCTTTAACGGGGGTTTAAGTACTGAAGCTTTCTTT. Translated, it gives CASSFNGGLSTEAFF.

This clonotype was found many times. For the CDR3, the DNA is TGTGCCAGCAGCTTATCTAGCGGGACCACCTACGAGCAGTACTTC. Amino acids: CASSLSSGTTYEQYF. The V call is TRBV7-2, the J call TRBJ2-7; 9 bases fit TRBD2. Looked up from germline, CDR1 is SGHTA and CDR2 is FQGNSA. The CDR3 has 15 amino acids. Trimming took 2 bases from V and 2 from J; bases not matched to a gene: 4.

This clonotype was detected many times. The V call is TRBV7-2, the J call TRBJ1-2, with a possible D match to TRBD1 (5 bases). The CDR3 spans 15 residues. V lost 5 bases and J 8 bases, leaving 21 bases between the germline ends. CDR1 SGHTA and CDR2 FQGNSA come from the germline V gene. CDR3 protein: CASSTRAAGLGGYTF. DNA of the CDR3: TGTGCCAGCAGCACTAGGGCTGCGGGACTTGGAGGCTACACCTTC.

This clonotype was counted many times. The rearrangement joins TRBV7-2 to TRBJ2-3; no clear D gene. The V end lost 2 bases, the J end lost 3 bases, and 6 bases lay between the germline ends. This CDR3 has 13 residues. Per germline, CDR1 SGHTA and CDR2 FQGNSA. CDR3 amino acids: CASSLPGTDTQYF. The CDR3 DNA reads as TGTGCCAGCAGCTTACCAGGAACAGATACGCAGTATTTT.

For this clonotype: This may be a read error: a much more frequent sequence differs by one nucleotide. V and J are TRBV28 and TRBJ1-3; the D is unclear. Looked up from germline, CDR1 is MDHEN and CDR2 is SYDVKM. This CDR3 has 13 amino acids. V lost 7 bases and J 4 bases, leaving 11 bases between the germline ends. CDR3 DNA: TGTGCCAGCATCCACGGGCGGGGAAACACCATATATTTT. Its protein is CASIHGRGNTIYF.

In this sample, this clonotype turned up many times. The J gene is TRBJ2-5, the V gene TRBV20-1; TRBD2 matches at 7 bases. The CDR3 has 14 amino acids. V was clipped by 1 base and J by 1 base; unmatched bases: 3. Germline V gene sequence: CDR1 DFQATT, CDR2 SNEGSKA (reference sequence). The CDR3 sequence: CSARGGGVQETQYF. The CDR3 nucleotides are TGCAGTGCTAGAGGGGGGGGAGTCCAAGAGACCCAGTACTTC.

This clonotype was found many times. The chain carries TRBV12-3 or TRBV12-4 and TRBJ2-3, with 11 positions matching TRBD2. Trimming cost V 3 bases and J 3 bases; bases outside gene matches: 5. The CDR3 loop spans 16 amino acids. CDR3: CASSLRASGRTDTQYF. In DNA form, the CDR3 reads TGTGCCAGCAGTTTGAGGGCTAGCGGGAGGACAGATACGCAGTATTTT.

This clonotype was detected a few times. The CDR3, as DNA: TGCAGTGCTAGAGATCTTTCGGCCATATATTTT. Residues: CSARDLSAIYF. This rearrangement joins TRBV20-1 to TRBJ1-3, with D unclear. Germline V lookup: CDR1 DFQATT, CDR2 SNEGSKA (reference sequence). This CDR3 is built from 11 residues. V was pared by 0 bases and J by 11 bases, with 8 bases between.

This clonotype was detected ten times or more. The V call is TRBV5-1, the J call TRBJ2-7, with D uncertain. The CDR3 sequence is 15 residues long. V was trimmed by 0 bases and J by 0 bases, leaving 10 bases between them. The germline V gene has CDR1 SGHRS and CDR2 YFSETQ. The CDR3 bases are TGCGCCAGCAGCTTGGGGGCGACTGTCTCCTACGAGCAGTACTTC. Residues: CASSLGATVSYEQYF.

This clonotype was counted a few times. The rearrangement links TRBV20-1 to TRBJ2-3, with D maybe TRBD2 (6 bases). CDR1 and CDR2 (germline): DFQATT, SNEGSKA (reference sequence). The CDR3 consists of 14 residues. V lost 4 bases, J lost 5 bases, and 16 bases lay in between. CDR3 in DNA: TGCAGTGCTATACACGGGAGATCTGGAGATACGCAGTATTTT. Protein sequence: CSAIHGRSGDTQYF.